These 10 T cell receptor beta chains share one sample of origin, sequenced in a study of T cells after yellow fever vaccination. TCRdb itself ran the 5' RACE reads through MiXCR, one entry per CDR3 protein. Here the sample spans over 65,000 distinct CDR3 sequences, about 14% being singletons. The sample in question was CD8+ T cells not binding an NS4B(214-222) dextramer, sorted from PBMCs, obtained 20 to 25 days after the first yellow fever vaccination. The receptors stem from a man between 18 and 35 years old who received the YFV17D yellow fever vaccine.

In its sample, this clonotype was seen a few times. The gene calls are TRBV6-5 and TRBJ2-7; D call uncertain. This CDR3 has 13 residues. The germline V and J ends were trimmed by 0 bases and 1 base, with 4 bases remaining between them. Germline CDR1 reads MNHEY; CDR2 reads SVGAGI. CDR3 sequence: CASSYSVSYEQYF. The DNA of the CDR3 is TGTGCCAGCAGTTACTCGGTATCCTACGAGCAGTACTTC.

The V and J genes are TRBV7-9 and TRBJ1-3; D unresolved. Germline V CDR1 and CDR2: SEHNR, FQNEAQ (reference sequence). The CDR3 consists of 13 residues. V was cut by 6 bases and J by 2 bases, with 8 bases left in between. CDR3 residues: CASRVSPGNTIYF. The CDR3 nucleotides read TGTGCCAGCAGAGTTAGTCCTGGAAACACCATATATTTT.

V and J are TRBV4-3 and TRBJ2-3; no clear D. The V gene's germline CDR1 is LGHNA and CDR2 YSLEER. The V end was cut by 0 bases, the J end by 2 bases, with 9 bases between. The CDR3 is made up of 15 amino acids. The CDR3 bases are TGCGCCAGCAGCCAAGATTCGGACCTCACAGATACGCAGTATTTT. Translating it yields CASSQDSDLTDTQYF.

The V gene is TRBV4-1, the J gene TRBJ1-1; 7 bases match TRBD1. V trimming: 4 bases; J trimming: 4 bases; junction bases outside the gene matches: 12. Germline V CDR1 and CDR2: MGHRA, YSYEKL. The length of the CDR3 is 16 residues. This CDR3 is CASSRDRGYVSTEAFF. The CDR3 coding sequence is TGCGCCAGCAGCCGGGACAGAGGATACGTTAGCACTGAAGCTTTCTTT.

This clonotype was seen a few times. CDR3 DNA sequence: TGCGCCAGCAGCCAAGTGTGGAACAATGAGCAGTTCTTC. Translation gives CASSQVWNNEQFF. The V and J genes are TRBV4-1 and TRBJ2-1; D remains unclear. CDR3 length: 13 amino acids. CDR1 MGHRA and CDR2 YSYEKL come from the germline V gene. Trimming shortened V by 1 base and J by 5 bases, and 6 bases separated the two germline ends.

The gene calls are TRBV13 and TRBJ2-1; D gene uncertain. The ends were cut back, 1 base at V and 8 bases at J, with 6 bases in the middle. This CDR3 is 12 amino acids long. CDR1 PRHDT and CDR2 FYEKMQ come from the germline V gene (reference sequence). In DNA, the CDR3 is TGTGCCAGCAGCTTAGAGGCGGATGAGCAGTTCTTC. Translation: CASSLEADEQFF.

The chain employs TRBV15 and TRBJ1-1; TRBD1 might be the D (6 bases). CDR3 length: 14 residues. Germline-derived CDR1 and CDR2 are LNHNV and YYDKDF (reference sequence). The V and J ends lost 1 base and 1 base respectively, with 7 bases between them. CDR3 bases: TGTGCCACCAGCAGAGGGACAGAGAACACTGAAGCTTTCTTT. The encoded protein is CATSRGTENTEAFF.

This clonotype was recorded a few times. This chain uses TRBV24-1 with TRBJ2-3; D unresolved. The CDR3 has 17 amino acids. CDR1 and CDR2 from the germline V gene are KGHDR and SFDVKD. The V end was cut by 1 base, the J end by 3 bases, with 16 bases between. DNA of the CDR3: TGTGCCACCAGTGATTTCAAGGCCAGCCTCAGGACAGATACGCAGTATTTT. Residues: CATSDFKASLRTDTQYF.

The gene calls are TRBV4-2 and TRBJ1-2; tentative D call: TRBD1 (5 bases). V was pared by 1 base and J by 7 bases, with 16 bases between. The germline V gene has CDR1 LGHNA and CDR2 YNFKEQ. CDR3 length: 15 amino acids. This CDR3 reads CASSQVITGDPGYTF. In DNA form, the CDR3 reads TGTGCCAGCAGCCAAGTTATTACAGGTGATCCTGGCTACACCTTC.

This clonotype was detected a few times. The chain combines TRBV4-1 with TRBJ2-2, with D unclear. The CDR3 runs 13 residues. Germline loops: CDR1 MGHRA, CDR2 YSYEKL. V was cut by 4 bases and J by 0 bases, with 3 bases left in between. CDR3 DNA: TGCGCCAGCAGCCGGGCGAACACCGGGGAGCTGTTTTTT. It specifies CASSRANTGELFF.